This is a list of T cell receptor beta chains from one sample in a study of graft-versus-host responses after intestinal transplantation. No antigen has been assigned to these receptors. This table comes from immunoSEQ multiplex PCR, and its TCRdb copy is limited to in-frame clones, with some not included. Seen here are about 88,000 clones, 85% to 95% observed once, and the top ten hold around 0.18%. The sequenced sample was unstimulated CD4+ T cells sorted from spleen or lymph node cells, obtained before transplant. Receptors originate from a human donor who was the organ donor for an intestinal transplant. Each CDR3 is given with its conserved first and last residue. D genes are given only for firm matches. Rows give clone size only sometimes, using once, few, many, or a class for an expanded clone.

j_call d_call v_call clone_size cdr3_aa cdr3_nt
TRBJ1-2 - TRBV6-1 - CASDHGSSRGYTF TGTGCCAGCGATCATGGCTCGTCTCGGGGCTACACCTTC
TRBJ2-5 - TRBV25-1 - CASGIWETQYF TGTGCCAGCGGCATTTGGGAGACCCAGTACTTC
TRBJ2-1 - TRBV19 - CAGSIWGRGSSYNEQFF TGTGCCGGTAGTATCTGGGGGCGAGGCAGCTCCTACAATGAGCAGTTCTTC
TRBJ2-3 TRBD2 TRBV19 once CASSIITGLAGPNTFTDTQYF TGTGCCAGTAGTATTATTACCGGGCTAGCGGGGCCCAATACCTTCACAGATACGCAGTATTTT
TRBJ2-5 - TRBV5-1 - CASSLTGTETQYF TGCGCCAGCAGCTTAACAGGGACGGAGACCCAGTACTTC
TRBJ2-1 - TRBV5-4 - CASSKAGGRVIEQFF TGTGCCAGCAGCAAGGCAGGGGGGCGCGTCATTGAGCAGTTCTTC
TRBJ2-2 TRBD1 TRBV10-3 - CAISDPGTGNTGELFF TGTGCCATCAGTGATCCCGGGACAGGAAACACCGGGGAGCTGTTTTTT
TRBJ1-4 - TRBV28 - CASSLEGPATNEKLFF TGTGCCAGCAGTTTGGAGGGACCGGCAACTAATGAAAAACTGTTTTTT
TRBJ1-2 TRBD1 TRBV4-1 - CASSQRRDRRNYGYTF TGCGCCAGCAGCCAACGACGGGACAGAAGAAACTATGGCTACACCTTC
TRBJ1-1 - TRBV6-5 - CASSRRGTEAFF TGTGCCAGCAGTCGGAGAGGCACTGAAGCTTTCTTT
TRBJ1-2 - TRBV6-6 - CASSYSLGTPIAGYTF TGTGCCAGCAGTTACTCTCTCGGGACCCCCATTGCCGGCTACACCTTC
TRBJ2-3 TRBD2 TRBV5-1 - CASSLAGGQDTQYF TGCGCCAGCAGCTTAGCGGGGGGGCAGGATACGCAGTATTTT
TRBJ2-7 - TRBV7-8 - CASSSTDSSYEQYF TGTGCCAGCAGCTCAACGGACAGTTCCTACGAGCAGTACTTC
TRBJ2-1 - TRBV28 - CASSYDYANEQFF TGTGCCAGCAGTTACGACTACGCCAATGAGCAGTTCTTC
TRBJ1-1 - TRBV5-4 - CASSLSRGSDMNTEAFF TGTGCCAGCAGCCTAAGCAGGGGTTCTGACATGAACACTGAAGCTTTCTTT
TRBJ1-3 TRBD1 TRBV10-3 - CAVAWTGGNTIYF TGTGCCGTCGCGTGGACAGGCGGAAACACCATATATTTT
TRBJ2-5 - TRBV19 - CASSIWGSQETQYF TGTGCCAGTAGTATATGGGGGAGCCAAGAGACCCAGTACTTC
TRBJ2-7 - TRBV7-9 - CASSPGDYEQYF TGTGCTAGCAGCCCCGGGGACTACGAGCAGTACTTC
TRBJ1-1 - TRBV18 - CASSPVGGNTEAFF TGTGCCAGCTCACCGGTCGGGGGAAACACTGAAGCTTTCTTT
TRBJ1-5 - TRBV27 few CASSANRGNQPQHF TGTGCCAGCAGTGCGAATCGGGGCAATCAGCCCCAGCATTTT
TRBJ1-2 - TRBV29-1 - CSVGWQGSGYTF TGCAGCGTTGGGTGGCAGGGCTCTGGCTACACCTTC
TRBJ2-1 TRBD1 TRBV4-3 - CASSSERDRGPGEQFF TGCGCCAGCAGCTCAGAACGGGACAGGGGGCCGGGCGAGCAGTTCTTC
TRBJ1-1 TRBD1 TRBV5-1 - CASSWGDRGLDTEAFF TGCGCCAGCAGCTGGGGGGACAGGGGATTAGACACTGAAGCTTTCTTT
TRBJ1-5 TRBD1 TRBV7-2 once CASSSPGQPSNQPQHF TGTGCCAGCAGCTCACCGGGACAGCCCAGCAATCAGCCCCAGCATTTT
TRBJ2-7 - TRBV9 - CASSVSPGGSSYEQYF TGTGCCAGCAGCGTAAGTCCAGGGGGGAGCTCCTACGAGCAGTACTTC
TRBJ1-2 TRBD1 TRBV2 - CASSAGTGNYGYTF TGTGCCAGCAGTGCGGGGACAGGGAATTATGGCTACACCTTC
TRBJ2-7 TRBD1 TRBV28 - CASSLYWDRGRKNEQYF TGTGCCAGCAGTTTATATTGGGACAGGGGGCGCAAAAACGAGCAGTACTTC